The present TCR beta chain was sequenced within a study of response to subunit inactivated influenza vaccine. CDR3 size: 15 residues. The ends were cut back, 0 bases at V and 0 bases at J, with 6 bases in the middle. Germline CDR1 reads SGHRS; CDR2 reads YFSETQ. There are many counts of this clonotype. Its antigen remains unidentified. TCRdb processed the RT-PCR reads anew with MiXCR; each CDR3 protein has one entry. The sample has roughly 550,000 distinct CDR3 sequences; under 30% are singletons. General study findings and limits: That few new T cells are recruited by each seasonal influenza vaccination was the authors' suggestion.

These records were also assigned to another study, of T cells expressing NK-cell markers. Per that paper: Generation of TCR beta cDNA was performed by 5'RACE template switching incorporating UMIs.

The chain is built from TRBV5-1 and TRBJ2-2; no clear D. The material sequenced was CD4+ T cells sorted from PBMCs, taken 11 to 12 days after vaccination. The TCR comes from a man aged 45-65 years who received an inactivated influenza vaccine. In DNA form, the CDR3 reads TGCGCCAGCAGCTTGGACACGACGAACACCGGGGAGCTGTTTTTT. This gives the protein CASSLDTTNTGELFF.